Listed below are T cell receptor beta chains from one sample, sequenced in a study of cytomegalovirus exposure and HLA in healthy donors. This table comes from immunoSEQ multiplex PCR, and its TCRdb copy is limited to in-frame clones, with some not included. This sample has 190,000 or so clones; 80% occur once, and the top ten carry 0.65% to 0.75%. Input material: PBMCs. Receptors originate from a boy aged 5-17 years in good health and CMV-seronegative. Each CDR3 is given with its conserved first and last residue. D genes are given only for firm matches. A row's size may be missing; if present it is once, few, many or a size class.

clone_size j_call v_call d_call cdr3_nt cdr3_aa
- TRBJ2-7 TRBV30 - TGTGCCTGGAGTGTACGTTTCGGAGGACAGTCTCCTCTCGAGCAGTACTTC CAWSVRFGGQSPLEQYF
- TRBJ2-1 TRBV25-1 - TGTGCCAGCAGCTCCGGGATTTACAATGAGCAGTTCTTC CASSSGIYNEQFF
- TRBJ1-2 TRBV9 TRBD1 TGTGCCAGCAGCGTAGATGGCAGGGGGCACGGTGGCTACACCTTC CASSVDGRGHGGYTF
once TRBJ1-5 TRBV2 TRBD1 TGTGCCAGCGGATCACAGGGGAATAGCAATCAGCCCCAGCATTTT CASGSQGNSNQPQHF
- TRBJ1-3 TRBV6-1 - TGTGCCAGCAGTGAGATAGCGGGAGGAAACACCATATATTTT CASSEIAGGNTIYF
- TRBJ2-1 TRBV27 - TGTGCCAGCAGTTTTCGGACAGAAGTGGAGCAGTTCTTC CASSFRTEVEQFF
- TRBJ1-2 TRBV5-1 TRBD1 TGCGCCAGCAGTCCGGATCGGGACAGGGGTGGCTACACCTTC CASSPDRDRGGYTF
- TRBJ1-6 TRBV2 TRBD1 TGTGCCAGCAGATGGGACAGGAACGATTCACCCCTCCACTTT CASRWDRNDSPLHF
few TRBJ1-3 TRBV19 TRBD1 TGTGCCAGTAGTCCGGGACAGGGAGGAAACACCATATATTTT CASSPGQGGNTIYF
- TRBJ1-5 TRBV6-1 - TGTGCCAGCAGTGTTGCGGATAGCAATCAGCCCCAGCATTTT CASSVADSNQPQHF